The next 29 T cell receptor beta chains were all read from a single sample in a study of OX40 agonist ivuxolimab in advanced cancers. Using immunoSEQ multiplex PCR, the repertoire was profiled, and TCRdb retains in-frame clones only, with some absent. The profile shows about 30,000 clones, around nine tenths of them singletons. Specimen: CD4+ or CD8+ T cells sorted from blood, collected in a trial of the OX40 agonist ivuxolimab. These receptor sequences come from an adult with an advanced solid tumor such as melanoma, head and neck, liver or kidney cancer.

V is TRBV6-6 and J is TRBJ2-7, with D perhaps matching TRBD1 or TRBD2 (5 bases each). The CDR3 spans 12 residues. V lost 7 bases and J lost 6, with 13 bases in between. Germline lookup yields CDR1 MNHNY and CDR2 SVGAGI (reference sequence). The CDR3 nucleotides read TGTGCCAGCACCCACGAGGGGAGCGAGCAGTACTTC. Encoded protein: CASTHEGSEQYF.

The chain joins TRBV9 to TRBJ1-1, with 10 bases aligning to TRBD1. Germline lookup yields CDR1 SGDLS and CDR2 YYNGEE. The V gene end was trimmed by 0 bases and the J gene end by 6 bases; junction bases not matched to a gene: 8. The CDR3 loop spans 16 amino acids. CDR3 protein: CASSVDDRGPTPEAFF. DNA of the CDR3: TGTGCCAGCAGCGTAGATGACAGGGGGCCAACACCTGAAGCTTTCTTT.

In its sample, this clone was seen a few times. The rearrangement links TRBV7-6 to TRBJ2-7, with a weak D call TRBD2 (6 bases). The germline gives CDR1 SGHVS, CDR2 FNYEAQ. CDR3 size: 13 residues. Trimming stripped 4 bases from V and 4 bases from J, with 11 bases between. The CDR3 sequence is CASSSGELYEQYF. CDR3 bases: TGTGCCAGCAGCTCGGGAGAGCTTTACGAGCAGTACTTC.

This chain links TRBV7-9 with TRBJ1-1; no clear D. CDR3 size: 11 residues. Trimming pared 2 bases from V and 4 bases from J, leaving 2 bases between. Germline-derived CDR1 and CDR2 are SEHNR and FQNEAQ (reference sequence). The CDR3 region is CASSLSTEAFF. The CDR3 DNA follows: TGTGCCAGCAGCTTATCCACTGAAGCTTTCTTT.

The sample holds one count of this clone. The rearrangement uses TRBV18 and TRBJ2-5; 11 bases line up with TRBD1. V lost 5 bases and J lost 1; bases outside the gene matches: 6. This CDR3 is 16 amino acids long. Germline values: CDR1 KGHSH, CDR2 LQKENI. CDR3 DNA sequence: TGTGCCAGCTCATCAATGGACAGGGGGCTCCAAGAGACCCAGTACTTC. Translation gives CASSSMDRGLQETQYF.

The J gene is TRBJ2-7, the V gene TRBV7-9; 9 bases map to TRBD1. Losses at the gene ends were 5 bases for V and 1 base for J; bases not matched to a gene: 6. This CDR3 comprises 15 residues. Germline loops: CDR1 SEHNR, CDR2 FQNEAQ (reference sequence). CDR3 DNA sequence: TGTGCCAGCAGCCTTCCGGGACAGGGATCCTACGAGCAGTACTTC. Translating gives CASSLPGQGSYEQYF.

V gene TRBV4-2 combines with J gene TRBJ2-3, with 11 bases aligning to TRBD2. Germline loops: CDR1 LGHNA, CDR2 YNFKEQ. CDR3 size: 17 residues. The trim removed 4 bases at V and 6 bases at J, leaving 12 bases unmatched. CDR3 nucleotide sequence: TGTGCCAGCAGCCCTCGGACTAGCGGGTCTATAGCTGATACGCAGTATTTT. This translates into CASSPRTSGSIADTQYF.

The CDR3 here is CASSDGVSYEQYF. The CDR3 nucleotides are TGTGCCAGCTCAGATGGGGTGTCCTACGAGCAGTACTTC. This chain connects TRBV18 to TRBJ2-7; D not certain. With 5 bases removed from V and 1 base from J, the gap between germline ends came to 9 bases. The CDR3 extends over 13 amino acids. The germline CDR1 and CDR2 sequences are KGHSH and LQKENI.

V gene TRBV19 combines with J gene TRBJ1-5; 7 nucleotides line up with TRBD1. The junction had 6 bases not matched to a gene; V was cut back by 6 bases and J by 7 bases. The CDR3 totals 13 residues. Germline CDR1 and CDR2: LNHDA and SQIVND (reference sequence). The CDR3 reads CASSYGQAQPQHF. CDR3 in DNA: TGTGCCAGTAGCTACGGACAGGCCCAGCCCCAGCATTTT.

The chain employs TRBV7-3 and TRBJ2-3, with a tentative D call TRBD1 (6 bases). Germline assignment: CDR1 SGHTA and CDR2 FQGTGA. Trimming cost V 5 bases and J 0 bases, with 12 bases left between them. This CDR3 has 15 amino acids. CDR3 region: CASSAGDTSTDTQYF. CDR3 bases: TGTGCCAGCAGCGCCGGGGACACGAGCACAGATACGCAGTATTTT.

This rearrangement joins TRBV7-6 to TRBJ2-3, with 11 bases identical to TRBD2. The V gene's germline CDR1 is SGHVS and CDR2 FNYEAQ. V lost 5 bases, J lost 6 bases, and 10 bases stayed unmatched. CDR3 length: 16 residues. The CDR3 DNA reads as TGTGCCAGCAGCCGACTAGCGGGGCCTGCTACGGATACGCAGTATTTT. Protein product: CASSRLAGPATDTQYF.

This chain uses TRBV11-2 with TRBJ2-7, with TRBD1 matching over 9 bases. With 1 base clipped from V and 6 bases from J, the junction kept 7 bases outside the gene matches. CDR1 is SGHAT and CDR2 is FQNNGV in the germline V gene. The CDR3 sequence is 15 residues long. CDR3 region: CASSLVWGQGGEQYF. The CDR3 bases are TGTGCCAGCAGCTTAGTATGGGGACAGGGAGGCGAGCAGTACTTC. Full variable domain (remainder filled in from reference TRBV11-2 and TRBJ2-7): EAGVAQSPRYKIIEKRQSVAFWCNPISGHATLYWYQQILGQGPKLLIQFQNNGVVDDSQLPKDRFSAERLKGVDSTLKIQPAKLEDSAVYLCASSLVWGQGGEQYFGPGTRLTVT.

This chain links TRBV28 with TRBJ1-6; no definite D call. Per germline, CDR1 MDHEN and CDR2 SYDVKM. V gave up 6 bases and J gave up 9 bases, with 18 bases separating them. This CDR3 spans 15 amino acids. As DNA, the CDR3 is TGTGCCAGCAGACCCCCCCGGGTCAGTCGTTCACCCCTCCACTTT. It yields the protein CASRPPRVSRSPLHF. The variable domain in full, completed from reference TRBV28 and TRBJ1-6, reads DVKVTQSSRYLVKRTGEKVFLECVQDMDHENMFWYRQDPGLGLRLIYFSYDVKMKEKGDIPEGYSVSREKKERFSLILESASTNQTSMYLCASRPPRVSRSPLHFGNGTRLTVT.

The rearrangement joins TRBV4-1 to TRBJ2-2; no clear D gene. CDR3 length: 18 amino acids. V lost 4 bases and J 7 bases, leaving 25 bases between the germline ends. Germline V CDR1 and CDR2: MGHRA, YSYEKL. The CDR3 coding sequence is TGCGCCAGCAGCCGTTACACTGTTTGGGATCTAAAGGGCGGGGAGCTGTTTTTT. This encodes CASSRYTVWDLKGGELFF.

This chain joins TRBV2 and TRBJ2-7; tentative D call: TRBD1 (5 bases). Germline V CDR1 and CDR2: SNHLY, FYNNEI. The V gene lost 6 bases and the J gene lost 0 bases, with 9 bases spanning the gap. The CDR3 covers 13 residues. The CDR3 loop reads CASSPRVSYEQYF. In DNA form, the CDR3 reads TGTGCCAGCAGCCCCAGGGTCTCCTACGAGCAGTACTTC. Full variable domain (remainder filled in from reference TRBV2 and TRBJ2-7): EPEVTQTPSHQVTQMGQEVILRCVPISNHLYFYWYRQILGQKVEFLVSFYNNEISEKSEIFDDQFSVERPDGSNFTLKIRSTKLEDSAMYFCASSPRVSYEQYFGPGTRLTVT.

CDR3 region: CASSFIIGRFQHF. CDR3 DNA: TGTGCCAGCAGTTTTATTATTGGCAGGTTTCAGCATTTT. The V gene is TRBV28, the J gene TRBJ1-5; D unclear. The CDR3 loop spans 13 amino acids. Germline V CDR1 and CDR2: MDHEN, SYDVKM. V was cut by 3 bases and J by 13 bases, with 16 bases left in between. Full variable domain (rest looked up from reference TRBV28 and TRBJ1-5): DVKVTQSSRYLVKRTGEKVFLECVQDMDHENMFWYRQDPGLGLRLIYFSYDVKMKEKGDIPEGYSVSREKKERFSLILESASTNQTSMYLCASSFIIGRFQHFGDGTRLSIL.

In its sample, this clone was seen once. The genes are TRBV6-1 and TRBJ1-5; D remains ambiguous. Trimming stripped 3 bases from V and 0 bases from J, with 6 bases between. Germline V CDR1 and CDR2: MNHNS, SASEGT. The CDR3 covers 14 residues. The CDR3 coding sequence is TGTGCCAGCAGTGACAAGTATAGCAATCAGCCCCAGCATTTT. It yields the protein CASSDKYSNQPQHF.

This rearrangement joins TRBV2 to TRBJ2-7; D gene ambiguous. CDR3 length: 10 amino acids. Germline CDR1 SNHLY, CDR2 FYNNEI. Trimming took off 4 bases at V and 4 bases at J, with 2 bases between the two ends. Written as DNA, the CDR3 is TGTGCCAGCAGTGTTTACGAGCAGTACTTC. Its translation: CASSVYEQYF.

This clone was observed a single time. The CDR3 spells CASSSVQGAYNEKLFF. The CDR3, as DNA: TGTGCCAGCAGTTCGGTACAGGGGGCCTATAATGAAAAACTGTTTTTT. V usage is TRBV28 and J usage is TRBJ1-4; 9 bases fit TRBD1. Germline V gives CDR1 MDHEN, CDR2 SYDVKM. J lost 4 bases, V lost 4 bases, and 7 bases had no gene match. There are 16 residues in the CDR3. The complete variable domain, with remaining parts taken from reference TRBV28 and TRBJ1-4, reads DVKVTQSSRYLVKRTGEKVFLECVQDMDHENMFWYRQDPGLGLRLIYFSYDVKMKEKGDIPEGYSVSREKKERFSLILESASTNQTSMYLCASSSVQGAYNEKLFFGSGTQLSVL.

Comments on this clone: This may be a read error: a much more frequent sequence differs by one nucleotide. The gene calls are TRBV9 and TRBJ2-1, with 9 bases lining up with TRBD2. Germline values: CDR1 SGDLS, CDR2 YYNGEE. CDR3 length: 15 residues. CDR3 region: CASGASGTSYDEQFF. CDR3 coding DNA: TGTGCCAGCGGCGCGTCCGGGACTAGCTACGATGAGCAGTTCTTC.

This chain links TRBV10-3 with TRBJ2-7; 7 nucleotides agree with TRBD2. The CDR3 sequence is 15 residues long. CDR1 is ENHRY and CDR2 is SYGVKD in the germline V gene. Losses at the gene ends were 2 bases for V and 6 bases for J; bases not matched to a gene: 10. The CDR3 loop reads CAISETQTRGGEQYF. CDR3 in DNA: TGTGCCATCAGTGAGACTCAGACCCGCGGGGGCGAGCAGTACTTC.

The chain uses TRBV27 and TRBJ2-1; the D call may be TRBD1 or TRBD2 (6 bases each). The CDR3 has 12 amino acids. The V and J ends lost 5 bases and 8 bases respectively, with 10 bases between them. The germline CDR1 and CDR2 sequences are MNHEY and SMNVEV (reference sequence). The CDR3 spells CASSPRGDEQFF. The CDR3 nucleotides are TGTGCCAGCAGTCCAAGGGGGGATGAGCAGTTCTTC.

V and J are TRBV9 and TRBJ2-1; 7 nucleotides line up with TRBD2. The CDR3 consists of 15 residues. Trimming cost V 4 bases and J 9 bases; bases outside gene matches: 13. CDR1 SGDLS and CDR2 YYNGEE come from the germline V gene. The DNA of the CDR3 is TGTGCCAGCAGCCAAGCGGGGCGCCAGCCGGGTGAGCAGTTCTTC. As protein: CASSQAGRQPGEQFF. The variable domain in full, with the rest retrieved from reference TRBV9 and TRBJ2-1, is DSGVTQTPKHLITATGQRVTLRCSPRSGDLSVYWYQQSLDQGLQFLIQYYNGEERAKGNILERFSAQQFPDLHSELNLSSLELGDSALYFCASSQAGRQPGEQFFGPGTRLTVL.

V and J are TRBV6-1 and TRBJ2-1, with TRBD2 as a possible D gene (5 bases). Looked up from germline, CDR1 is MNHNS and CDR2 is SASEGT. With 6 bases removed from V and 0 bases from J, the gap between germline ends came to 12 bases. The CDR3 is made up of 15 amino acids. For the CDR3, the DNA is TGTGCCAGCAGGTCCCTGGGGAGCTCCTACAATGAGCAGTTCTTC. It specifies CASRSLGSSYNEQFF.

The rearrangement links TRBV10-2 to TRBJ2-7, with D uncertain. CDR1 WSHSY and CDR2 SAAADI come from the germline V gene. The V and J ends lost 1 base and 5 bases respectively, with 12 bases between them. This CDR3 region has 14 residues. The DNA of the CDR3 is TGCGCCAGCAGTGAGTTGGGGATTGCCCACGAGCAGTACTTC. Protein sequence: CASSELGIAHEQYF.

The rearrangement joins TRBV19 to TRBJ2-1, with D perhaps matching TRBD2 (6 bases). Germline V gene data show CDR1 as LNHDA and CDR2 as SQIVND (reference sequence). The CDR3 totals 15 residues. With 2 bases removed from V and 3 bases from J, the gap between germline ends came to 11 bases. The CDR3 DNA reads TGTGCCAGTAGTATATGGCGGGGAATCTACAATGAGCAGTTCTTC. Protein product: CASSIWRGIYNEQFF.

CDR3 in amino acids: CASSLSVRRASHNEQFF. CDR3 DNA: TGTGCCAGCAGTTTATCGGTTCGCAGGGCTTCCCACAATGAGCAGTTCTTC. The chain combines TRBV27 with TRBJ2-1; a possible D gene is TRBD1 (5 bases). The CDR3 contains 17 residues. Trimming pared 0 bases from V and 5 bases from J, leaving 17 bases between. The germline V gene encodes CDR1 MNHEY and CDR2 SMNVEV (reference sequence).

A few counts support this clone. The chain combines TRBV9 with TRBJ2-7; TRBD2 matches 9 bases. The CDR3 sequence is 15 residues long. Germline-derived CDR1 and CDR2 are SGDLS and YYNGEE. V gave up 4 bases and J gave up 4 bases; unmatched junction bases: 9. Written as DNA, the CDR3 is TGTGCCAGCAGCCTCCGGAGTAGCGGGAGTTACGAGCAGTACTTC. It translates to CASSLRSSGSYEQYF. The variable domain in full, completed from reference TRBV9 and TRBJ2-7, reads DSGVTQTPKHLITATGQRVTLRCSPRSGDLSVYWYQQSLDQGLQFLIQYYNGEERAKGNILERFSAQQFPDLHSELNLSSLELGDSALYFCASSLRSSGSYEQYFGPGTRLTVT.

The count of this clone is one. The V and J genes are TRBV29-1 and TRBJ1-3, with 12 bases aligning to TRBD1. The CDR3 runs 16 residues. Looked up from germline, CDR1 is SQVTM and CDR2 is ANQGSEA. J was trimmed by 2 bases and V by 8 bases; bases with no gene match: 10. CDR3 amino acids: CSPQGGDRGPGNTIYF. In DNA, the CDR3 is TGCAGCCCCCAAGGGGGGGACAGGGGGCCTGGAAACACCATATATTTT.